These 13 T cell receptor beta chains were all obtained from the same sample, sequenced in a study of OX40 agonist ivuxolimab in advanced cancers. Repertoires were generated with immunoSEQ multiplex PCR, while TCRdb's copy carries only in-frame clones and drops some. This sample has approximately 76,000 clones; 65% to 90% occur once, and the top ten carry about 0.57%. The sequencing used CD4+ or CD8+ T cells sorted from blood, collected in a trial of the OX40 agonist ivuxolimab. All receptors come from an adult with an advanced solid tumor such as melanoma, head and neck, liver or kidney cancer.

V and J are TRBV19 and TRBJ2-2; 8 positions agree with TRBD2. J gave up 0 bases and V 9 bases, and 3 bases lay outside the gene matches. The CDR3 extends over 14 amino acids. In germline, CDR1 is LNHDA, CDR2 SQIVND (reference sequence). DNA for the CDR3: TGTGCCAGCGCGGGGGGTACGAACACCGGGGAGCTGTTTTTT. Protein sequence: CASAGGTNTGELFF.

This chain connects TRBV7-2 to TRBJ2-3, with unresolved D. Looked up from germline, CDR1 is SGHTA and CDR2 is FQGNSA. The germline V and J ends were trimmed by 2 bases and 4 bases, with 7 bases remaining between them. The CDR3 covers 13 residues. CDR3 sequence reads: CASSLRGPDTQYF. The CDR3 DNA is TGTGCCAGCAGCTTAAGAGGTCCAGATACGCAGTATTTT.

The chain recombines TRBV9 with TRBJ2-5, with D uncertain. The V end lost 2 bases, the J end lost 5 bases, and 10 bases lay between the germline ends. The CDR3 runs 13 residues. Germline assignment: CDR1 SGDLS and CDR2 YYNGEE. The CDR3 protein is CASSVYGRETQYF. CDR3 DNA: TGTGCCAGCAGCGTTTACGGGCGGGAGACCCAGTACTTC.

The CDR3 region has the DNA TGTGCCAGCAGTTTATCGTCGACGCCGTGGGATGGCTACACCTTC. It codes for CASSLSSTPWDGYTF. V and J are TRBV27 and TRBJ1-2; no definite D call. The CDR3 totals 15 residues. In germline, CDR1 is MNHEY, CDR2 SMNVEV (reference sequence). V lost 0 bases, J lost 6 bases, and 14 bases lay in between.

This clone was recorded only once. The V gene is TRBV29-1, the J gene TRBJ2-5; 10 bases are shared with TRBD2. Germline V gives CDR1 SQVTM, CDR2 ANQGSEA. V shed 7 bases, J shed 5 bases, and the junction held 7 bases outside the gene matches. CDR3 size: 13 residues. The CDR3 loop reads CSGLPSGGETQYF. The CDR3 DNA reads TGCAGCGGACTGCCTAGCGGGGGCGAGACCCAGTACTTC.

V and J are TRBV12-2 and TRBJ1-2; no check of the table's D call, TRBD1, against the DNA was made. TRBV12-2 is listed as a pseudogene. The CDR3 sequence is 14 residues long. This chain's CDR3 is CASRLLTGHYGYTF. Written as DNA, the CDR3 is TGTGCAAGTCGCCTCTTGACAGGGCACTATGGCTACACCTTC.

V gene TRBV29-1 combines with J gene TRBJ2-4, with TRBD1 matching 8 bases. Germline CDR1 SQVTM, CDR2 ANQGSEA. The length of the CDR3 is 12 residues. V lost 4 bases, J lost 13 bases, and 9 bases stayed unmatched. CDR3 nucleotide sequence: TGCAGCGTTGGAGGGCCCCGGGACAGGCAGTACTTC. The encoded protein is CSVGGPRDRQYF.

The chain recombines TRBV4-1 with TRBJ2-3; 15 nucleotides agree with TRBD2. CDR3 size: 16 residues. The germline V gene has CDR1 MGHRA and CDR2 YSYEKL. Unmatched junction bases numbered 4, after V lost 3 bases and J lost 6 bases. This chain's CDR3 is CASSQFGTSGGDTQYF. The CDR3 nucleotides are TGCGCCAGCAGCCAGTTCGGGACTAGCGGGGGGGATACGCAGTATTTT.

The J gene is TRBJ1-1, the V gene TRBV19; D is perhaps TRBD1 (6 bases). The CDR3 has 17 residues. The V end was cut by 3 bases, the J end by 4 bases, with 21 bases between. Germline V gene data show CDR1 as LNHDA and CDR2 as SQIVND (reference sequence). The CDR3 nucleotides are TGTGCCAGTAGTATCGCAAGGGGGGGAGCAAGGGGCACTGAAGCTTTCTTT. The encoded protein is CASSIARGGARGTEAFF. Full variable domain (remainder filled in from reference TRBV19 and TRBJ1-1): DGGITQSPKYLFRKEGQNVTLSCEQNLNHDAMYWYRQDPGQGLRLIYYSQIVNDFQKGDIAEGYSVSREKKESFPLTVTSAQKNPTAFYLCASSIARGGARGTEAFFGQGTRLTVV.

The chain employs TRBV27 and TRBJ1-4; D gene ambiguous. The CDR3 consists of 15 residues. V lost 0 bases, J lost 3 bases, and 8 bases lay in between. Germline CDR1 reads MNHEY; CDR2 reads SMNVEV (reference sequence). This CDR3 is CASSLSPQPNEKLFF. The CDR3 bases are TGTGCCAGCAGTTTATCTCCGCAGCCTAATGAAAAACTGTTTTTT.

This chain joins TRBV5-1 and TRBJ2-6; D gene unclear. The V end lost 4 bases, the J end lost 0 bases, and 14 bases lay between the germline ends. The CDR3 sequence is 17 residues long. In germline, CDR1 is SGHRS, CDR2 YFSETQ. The DNA of the CDR3 is TGCGCCAGCAGCCCTGGAGTAGCAGGCTCTGGGGCCAACGTCCTGACTTTC. It specifies CASSPGVAGSGANVLTF.

The rearrangement uses TRBV7-9 and TRBJ2-7, with D possibly matching TRBD1 (7 bases). Germline CDR1 SEHNR, CDR2 FQNEAQ (reference sequence). The CDR3 loop spans 13 amino acids. The V gene lost 2 bases and the J gene lost 6 bases, with 11 bases spanning the gap. CDR3 amino acids: CASSLRGDSEQYF. For the CDR3, the DNA is TGTGCCAGCAGCTTAAGGGGGGACAGCGAGCAGTACTTC.

V is TRBV5-8 and J is TRBJ1-2; possible D gene TRBD1, 5 bases. Germline CDR1 SGHTS, CDR2 YDEGEE. The CDR3 is 14 amino acids. Deletions cut 6 bases from V and 0 bases from J, with 12 bases between. The CDR3, as DNA: TGTGCCAGCATCGAACGGGGGACTAACTATGGCTACACCTTC. The encoded protein is CASIERGTNYGYTF.